This TCR beta chain was captured by sequencing in a study of blood T cell repertoires in COVID-19. As for the study in general: COVID-19 samples from acute and convalescent phases originated in the United States, Italy and Spain. The analysed material was cDNA or gDNA that came from T cells, B-cell-depleted T cells, or PBMCs.

V trimming: 5 bases; J trimming: 5 bases; junction bases outside the gene matches: 11. CDR1 and CDR2 (germline): LNHDA, SQIVND (reference sequence). This CDR3 region has 15 residues. Under the authors' procedure: Nucleated cell counts were estimated from reference gene primer amplification. The assay was immunoSEQ multiplex PCR, and TCRdb's table has in-frame clones only and misses some. V and J calls and clone size come straight from that table; D and trimming were deduced from the DNA. The table shows about 140,000 clones, with almost 85% occurring only once. This clone was observed a handful of times.

The rearrangement links TRBV19 to TRBJ1-1, with 7 bases aligning to TRBD1. The receptor's source is a man over 45 with acute or convalescent COVID-19. The sequenced sample was peripheral blood. CDR3 sequence: CASSPTPGGRTEAFF. The CDR3 nucleotides are TGTGCCAGTAGTCCGACTCCAGGGGGGAGAACTGAAGCTTTCTTT.